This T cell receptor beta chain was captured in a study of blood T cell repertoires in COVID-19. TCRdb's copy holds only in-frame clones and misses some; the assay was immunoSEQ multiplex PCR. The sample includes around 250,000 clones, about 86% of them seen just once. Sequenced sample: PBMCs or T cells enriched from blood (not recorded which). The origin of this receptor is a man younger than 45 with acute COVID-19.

This CDR3 is CASSEEGRGKWYGYTF. CDR3 sequence (DNA): TGTGCCAGCAGTGAAGAGGGCAGGGGGAAATGGTATGGCTACACCTTC. This chain links TRBV6-1 with TRBJ1-2, with 7 positions matching TRBD1. Losses at the gene ends were 1 base for V and 5 bases for J; bases not matched to a gene: 10. In germline, CDR1 is MNHNS, CDR2 SASEGT. The CDR3 is made up of 16 amino acids.